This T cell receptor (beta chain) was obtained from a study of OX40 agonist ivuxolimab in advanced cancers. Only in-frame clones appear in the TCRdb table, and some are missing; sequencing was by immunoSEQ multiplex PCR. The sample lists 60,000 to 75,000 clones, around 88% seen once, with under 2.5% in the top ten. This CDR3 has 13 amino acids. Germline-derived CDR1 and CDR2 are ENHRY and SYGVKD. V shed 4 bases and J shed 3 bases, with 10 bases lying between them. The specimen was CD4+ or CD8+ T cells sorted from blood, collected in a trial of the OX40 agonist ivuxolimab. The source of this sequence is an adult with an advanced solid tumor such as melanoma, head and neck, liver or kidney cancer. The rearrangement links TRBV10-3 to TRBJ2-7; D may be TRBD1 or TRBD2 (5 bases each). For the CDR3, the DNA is TGTGCCATCAGTGTCCGGGACGGCTACGAGCAGTACTTC. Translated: CAISVRDGYEQYF.